These 6 T cell receptor beta chains came from one sample sequenced in a study of T-cell reconstitution after alpha-beta-depleted transplantation in children. It was with unique molecular identifiers that the TCRbeta library was prepared. In TCRdb, the PCR reads were re-called with MiXCR into one record per CDR3 protein. Among approximately 650,000 distinct CDR3 sequences, about an eighth were seen once, and the ten largest hold 0.79%. The sample here was PBMCs, taken before TCRalphabeta/CD19-depleted stem cell transplant. These receptors originate from a girl aged 2 to 10 with congenital amegakaryocytic thrombocytopenia, due to receive a stem cell transplant.

The J gene is TRBJ2-1, the V gene TRBV20-1; no reliable D call. Trimming took off 4 bases at V and 9 bases at J, with 10 bases between the two ends. The CDR3 length is 11 residues. In germline, CDR1 is DFQATT, CDR2 SNEGSKA (reference sequence). The CDR3 nucleotides are TGCAGTGCTAATCTCTATGGTGAGCAGTTCTTC. Its protein product is CSANLYGEQFF.

This clonotype was observed at least ten times. The CDR3 loop reads CASSHNFGDHRTEKLFF. CDR3 nucleotides: TGTGCCAGCAGCCATAATTTCGGGGACCACCGGACTGAAAAACTGTTTTTT. J is TRBJ1-4 and V is TRBV4-2; TRBD1 might be the D (5 bases). The V gene lost 3 bases and the J gene lost 7 bases, with 21 bases spanning the gap. The CDR3 spans 17 residues. Germline loops: CDR1 LGHNA, CDR2 YNFKEQ.

The chain has TRBV2 and TRBJ2-3, with D possibly TRBD2 on 5 matching bases. V lost 7 bases to trimming and J lost 0 bases, with 11 bases between them. Germline V gives CDR1 SNHLY, CDR2 FYNNEI. This CDR3 spans 14 amino acids. The CDR3: CASKGRTSTDTQYF. The CDR3 bases are TGTGCCAGCAAGGGTAGGACTAGCACAGATACGCAGTATTTT. The full variable domain, its missing parts supplied by reference TRBV2 and TRBJ2-3, is EPEVTQTPSHQVTQMGQEVILRCVPISNHLYFYWYRQILGQKVEFLVSFYNNEISEKSEIFDDQFSVERPDGSNFTLKIRSTKLEDSAMYFCASKGRTSTDTQYFGPGTRLTVL.

The sample holds many counts of this clonotype. The J gene is TRBJ2-3, the V gene TRBV20-1; 7 bases agree with TRBD2. Looked up from germline, CDR1 is DFQATT and CDR2 is SNEGSKA (reference sequence). The CDR3 extends over 13 amino acids. CDR3 DNA sequence: TGCAGGGCAGACTCGGTGGTTAGCGGGACGCAGTATTTT. Protein product: CRADSVVSGTQYF.

This chain links TRBV27 with TRBJ2-1; D not resolved. Germline V lookup: CDR1 MNHEY, CDR2 SMNVEV (reference sequence). The V end lost 3 bases, the J end lost 3 bases, and 6 bases lay between the germline ends. The CDR3 runs to 13 residues. In nucleotides, the CDR3 is TGTGCCAGCAGTTTGACCTTCTACAATGAGCAGTTCTTC. Amino acid sequence: CASSLTFYNEQFF.

In its sample, this clonotype was seen many times. V gene TRBV7-2 combines with J gene TRBJ2-7; D might be TRBD1 or TRBD2, each matching 6 bases. Per the germline V gene, CDR1 is SGHTA and CDR2 is FQGNSA. V lost 4 bases and J lost 0, with 13 bases in between. This CDR3 spans 15 amino acids. CDR3 coding DNA: TGTGCCAGCAGCTCCCATGGGGGGCACTCCTACGAGCAGTACTTC. It yields the protein CASSSHGGHSYEQYF.